The clone carrying this T cell receptor beta chain was seen a single time. Antigen specificity is unknown. The data originate from a study of blood T cells in healthy people across ages. Study-level points and caveats: Higher diversity and more naive CD4+ cells were features of long-lived donors, compared to aged donors.

A sample-barcoded 5' primer and a J-beta primer mix were used in a second PCR of about 6 to 12 cycles. Each cDNA molecule carried a tag from a template-switch adaptor that contained 12 random nucleotides. Each single sample gave us at least 2.5 million CDR3-containing paired-end reads. TCRdb re-called the 5' RACE reads through MiXCR, storing one row per CDR3 protein. The sample has just over 800,000 distinct CDR3 sequences, around 62% seen once. With V trimmed by 0 bases and J by 5 bases, 14 bases remained unmatched. CDR3 length: 19 residues. CDR1 is SGDLS and CDR2 is YYNGEE in the germline V gene. This TCR was recovered from a man aged 30-40 years in good health. V is TRBV9 and J is TRBJ1-2; 12 bases agree with TRBD1. The sequenced sample consisted of blood. The CDR3 nucleotides read TGTGCCAGCAGCGTAGCTCCGGTGGGACAGGGGGCCGGGCTATATGGCTACACCTTC. It codes for CASSVAPVGQGAGLYGYTF.